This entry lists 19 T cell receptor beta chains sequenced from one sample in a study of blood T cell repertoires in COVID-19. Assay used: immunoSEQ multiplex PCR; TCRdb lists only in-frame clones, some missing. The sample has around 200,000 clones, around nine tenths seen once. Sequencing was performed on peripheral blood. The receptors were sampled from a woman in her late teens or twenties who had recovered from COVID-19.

CDR3 bases: TGCGCCAGCAGCCAATTGACAGGTAGCACAGATACGCAGTATTTT. Its translation: CASSQLTGSTDTQYF. The chain is built from TRBV4-1 and TRBJ2-3; TRBD1 might be the D (6 bases). The CDR3 contains 15 residues. Germline values: CDR1 MGHRA, CDR2 YSYEKL. V lost 2 bases, J lost 0 bases, and 9 bases lay in between.

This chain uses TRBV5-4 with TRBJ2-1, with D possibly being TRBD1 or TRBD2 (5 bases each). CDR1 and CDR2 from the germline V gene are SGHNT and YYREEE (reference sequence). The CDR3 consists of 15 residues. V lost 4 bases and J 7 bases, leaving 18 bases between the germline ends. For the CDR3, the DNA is TGTGCCAGCAGCCTGGGAGCGAGAGACAGAAATGAGCAGTTCTTC. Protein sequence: CASSLGARDRNEQFF. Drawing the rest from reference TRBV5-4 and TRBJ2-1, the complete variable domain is ETGVTQSPTHLIKTRGQQVTLRCSSQSGHNTVSWYQQALGQGPQFIFQYYREEENGRGNFPPRFSGLQFPNYSSELNVNALELDDSALYLCASSLGARDRNEQFFGPGTRLTVL.

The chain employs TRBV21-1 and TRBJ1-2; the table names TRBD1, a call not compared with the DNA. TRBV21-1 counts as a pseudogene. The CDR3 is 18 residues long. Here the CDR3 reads CASSKMGERDREDYGYTF. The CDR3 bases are TGTGCCAGCAGCAAAATGGGGGAGCGGGACAGGGAGGACTATGGCTACACCTTC.

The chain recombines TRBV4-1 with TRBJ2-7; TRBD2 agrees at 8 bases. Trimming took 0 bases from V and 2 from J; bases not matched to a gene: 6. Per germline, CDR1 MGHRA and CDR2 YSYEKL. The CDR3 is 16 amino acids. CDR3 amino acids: CASSQEGAGGPYEQYF. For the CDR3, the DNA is TGCGCCAGCAGCCAAGAGGGCGCGGGGGGCCCCTACGAGCAGTACTTC.

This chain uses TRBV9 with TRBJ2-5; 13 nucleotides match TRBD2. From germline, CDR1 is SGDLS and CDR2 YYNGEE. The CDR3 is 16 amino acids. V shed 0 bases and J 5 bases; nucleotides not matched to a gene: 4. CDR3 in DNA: TGTGCCAGCAGCGTAGCACTAGCGGGGGGGCTTGAGACCCAGTACTTC. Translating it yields CASSVALAGGLETQYF.

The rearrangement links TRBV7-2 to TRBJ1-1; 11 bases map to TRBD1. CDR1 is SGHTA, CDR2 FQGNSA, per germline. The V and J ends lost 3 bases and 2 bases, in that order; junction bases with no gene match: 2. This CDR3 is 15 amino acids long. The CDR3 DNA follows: TGTGCCAGCAGCTTCGGGACAGGGGGAAACACTGAAGCTTTCTTT. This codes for CASSFGTGGNTEAFF.

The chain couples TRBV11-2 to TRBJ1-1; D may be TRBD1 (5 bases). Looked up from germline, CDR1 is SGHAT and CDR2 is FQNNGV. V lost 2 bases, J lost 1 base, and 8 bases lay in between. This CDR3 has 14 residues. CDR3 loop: CASSLSGKNTEAFF. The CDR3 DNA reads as TGTGCCAGCAGCTTATCAGGGAAGAACACTGAAGCTTTCTTT. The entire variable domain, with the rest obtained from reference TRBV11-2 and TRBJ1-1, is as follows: EAGVAQSPRYKIIEKRQSVAFWCNPISGHATLYWYQQILGQGPKLLIQFQNNGVVDDSQLPKDRFSAERLKGVDSTLKIQPAKLEDSAVYLCASSLSGKNTEAFFGQGTRLTVV.

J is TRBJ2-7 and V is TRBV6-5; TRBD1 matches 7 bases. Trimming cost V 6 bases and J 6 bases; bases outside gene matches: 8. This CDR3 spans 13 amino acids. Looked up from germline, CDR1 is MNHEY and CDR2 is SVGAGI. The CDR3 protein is CASRTGQRPEQYF. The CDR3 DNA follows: TGTGCCAGCAGGACAGGGCAAAGGCCCGAGCAGTACTTC.

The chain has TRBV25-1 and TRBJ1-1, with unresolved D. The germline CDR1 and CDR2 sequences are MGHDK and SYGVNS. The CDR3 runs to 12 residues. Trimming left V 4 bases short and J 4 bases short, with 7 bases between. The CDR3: CASSGGPTEAFF. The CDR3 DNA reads TGTGCCAGCAGTGGAGGTCCCACTGAAGCTTTCTTT.

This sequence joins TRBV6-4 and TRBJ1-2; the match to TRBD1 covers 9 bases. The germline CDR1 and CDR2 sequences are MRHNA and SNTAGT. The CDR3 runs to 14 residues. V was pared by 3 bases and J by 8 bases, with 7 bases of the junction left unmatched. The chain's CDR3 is CASSEQGASRGYTF. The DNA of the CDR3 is TGTGCCAGCAGTGAACAGGGGGCATCTCGGGGCTACACCTTC.

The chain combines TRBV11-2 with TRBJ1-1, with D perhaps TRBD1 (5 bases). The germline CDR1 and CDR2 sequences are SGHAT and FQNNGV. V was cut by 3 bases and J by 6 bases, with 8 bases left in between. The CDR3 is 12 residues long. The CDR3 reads CASSFGGAEAFF. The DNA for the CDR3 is TGTGCCAGCAGCTTCGGAGGGGCTGAAGCTTTCTTT. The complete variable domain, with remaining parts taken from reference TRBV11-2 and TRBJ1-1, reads EAGVAQSPRYKIIEKRQSVAFWCNPISGHATLYWYQQILGQGPKLLIQFQNNGVVDDSQLPKDRFSAERLKGVDSTLKIQPAKLEDSAVYLCASSFGGAEAFFGQGTRLTVV.

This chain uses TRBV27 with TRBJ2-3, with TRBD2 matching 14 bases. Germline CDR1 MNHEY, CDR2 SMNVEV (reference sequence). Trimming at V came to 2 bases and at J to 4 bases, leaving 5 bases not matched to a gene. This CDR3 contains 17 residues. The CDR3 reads CASSLQAGLAGADTQYF. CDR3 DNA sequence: TGTGCCAGCAGTTTACAGGCGGGACTAGCGGGGGCAGATACGCAGTATTTT.

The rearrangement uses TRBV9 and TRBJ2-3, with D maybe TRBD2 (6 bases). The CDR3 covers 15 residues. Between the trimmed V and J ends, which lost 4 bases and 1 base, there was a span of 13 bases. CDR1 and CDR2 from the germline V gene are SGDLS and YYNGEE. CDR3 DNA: TGTGCCAGCAGCTCAATGGCTAGCGGCACAGATACGCAGTATTTT. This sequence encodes CASSSMASGTDTQYF.

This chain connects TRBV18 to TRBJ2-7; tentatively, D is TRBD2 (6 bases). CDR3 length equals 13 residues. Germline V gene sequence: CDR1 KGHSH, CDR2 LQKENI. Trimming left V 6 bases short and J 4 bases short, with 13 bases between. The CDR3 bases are TGTGCCAGCTCGCCCGGGACTCAATACGAGCAGTACTTC. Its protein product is CASSPGTQYEQYF.

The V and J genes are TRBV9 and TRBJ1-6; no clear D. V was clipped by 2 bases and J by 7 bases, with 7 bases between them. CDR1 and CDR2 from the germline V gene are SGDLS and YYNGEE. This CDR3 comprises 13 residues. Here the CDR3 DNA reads TGTGCCAGCAGCGTCATACAGAATTCACCCCTCCACTTT. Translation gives CASSVIQNSPLHF.

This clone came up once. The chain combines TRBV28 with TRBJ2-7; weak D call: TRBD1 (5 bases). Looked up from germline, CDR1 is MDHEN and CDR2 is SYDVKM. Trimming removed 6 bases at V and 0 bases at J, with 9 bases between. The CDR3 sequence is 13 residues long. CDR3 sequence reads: CASRPTGSYEQYV. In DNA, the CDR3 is TGTGCCAGCAGGCCTACAGGCTCCTACGAGCAGTACGTC.

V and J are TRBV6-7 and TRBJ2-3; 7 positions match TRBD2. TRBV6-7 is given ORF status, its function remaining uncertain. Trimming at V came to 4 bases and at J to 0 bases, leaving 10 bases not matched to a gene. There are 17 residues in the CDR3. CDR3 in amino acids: CASSSLLSSGSTDTQYF. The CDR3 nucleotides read TGTGCCAGCAGTTCCCTACTTTCTAGCGGTAGCACAGATACGCAGTATTTT.

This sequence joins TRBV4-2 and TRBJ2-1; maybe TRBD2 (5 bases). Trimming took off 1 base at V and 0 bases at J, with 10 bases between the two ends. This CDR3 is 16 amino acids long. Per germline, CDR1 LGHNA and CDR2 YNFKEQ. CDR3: CASSQALGSSYNEQFF. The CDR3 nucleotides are TGTGCCAGCAGCCAAGCTCTGGGGAGCTCCTACAATGAGCAGTTCTTC.

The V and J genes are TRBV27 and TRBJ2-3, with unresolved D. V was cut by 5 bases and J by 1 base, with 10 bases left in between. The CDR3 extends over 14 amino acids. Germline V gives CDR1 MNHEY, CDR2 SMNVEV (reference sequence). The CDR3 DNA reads TGTGCCAGCAGTCCTTTTACGGGCACAGATACGCAGTATTTT. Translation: CASSPFTGTDTQYF.